This TCR beta chain was observed in a study of Graves' ophthalmopathy and Graves' hyperthyroidism. This clonotype occurred many times. The antigen remains undetermined. Study results and limitations: Most expanded clonotypes in thyroid above 0.001 frequency also showed up in blood.

CDR3 length equals 16 residues. V lost 5 bases, J lost 7 bases, and 23 bases lay in between. Researchers took RNA transcripts and amplified TCR beta CDR3 regions from them. Second-round multiplex PCR followed a first-round RT-PCR using HTBI primers. One entry per CDR3 protein, called by TCRdb with MiXCR from the multiplex PCR reads. Seen here are about 370,000 distinct CDR3 sequences, approximately 18% observed once, and the top ten hold 2% to 3%. The receptor comes from an adult woman with stable Graves' hyperthyroidism. The sample was peripheral blood. V and J are TRBV12-3 or TRBV12-4 and TRBJ1-1; D might be TRBD1 (5 bases). The CDR3 DNA reads TGTGCCAGCAGTCCCCTACCCGCCGGGACGCCTTATGAAGCTTTCTTT. Encoded protein: CASSPLPAGTPYEAFF.